This TCR beta chain was obtained from a study of T cell repertoires in cytomegalovirus infection. Overall study context: A matching HLA type, together with CMV infection, was signaled by public TCR beta signatures.

This clonotype was seen only a few times. Its target is not known. Study-wide results and caveats: HLA-C-restricted TCR beta clonotypes specific for CMV led the ex vivo response.

TCRdb passed the reads through MiXCR, listing each CDR3 protein once. The sample includes some 150,000 distinct CDR3 sequences, about 6.5% seen only once; the top ten take under 20%. Sequenced sample: PBMCs. The receptor was derived from a human donor in good health (CMV status not recorded). Some clones in this sample may be carry-over from other donors' samples.

CDR3: CASSLAASGGADTQYF. The CDR3 region has the DNA TGTGCCAGCAGCTTAGCCGCTAGCGGGGGGGCAGATACGCAGTATTTT. V gene TRBV7-8 combines with J gene TRBJ2-3; 12 bases agree with TRBD2. The CDR3 has 16 residues. In germline, CDR1 is SGHVS, CDR2 FQNEAQ. The V segment lost 0 bases and the J segment 4 bases; nucleotides outside the gene matches: 2.